This T cell receptor beta chain was retrieved from a study of CD8+ T cells in alopecia areata. Concerning this clone itself: Its antigen remains unidentified.

Study-level points and caveats: An increase in clonality over normal scalp was evident in lesional scalp, especially alopecia totalis/universalis. Against the mouse data, patients shared TCRs less clearly, possibly for HLA reasons.

Extraction of RNA preceded its reverse transcription into cDNA, which served as the sequencing template. Some clones are missing from TCRdb's copy, which holds only in-frame ones; the method was immunoSEQ multiplex PCR. Among some 160,000 clones, 62% were seen once, and the ten largest hold 36%. The TCR sequence derives from a human donor in good health. Sample: CD8+ T cells sorted from blood.

The CDR3 reads CSVGTSGSITDTQYF. The CDR3 DNA sequence: TGCAGCGTTGGGACTAGCGGGAGTATCACAGATACGCAGTATTTT. The chain joins TRBV29-1 to TRBJ2-3; 13 bases match TRBD2. The CDR3 consists of 15 residues. Trimming cost V 4 bases and J 2 bases; bases outside gene matches: 3. CDR1 and CDR2 from the germline V gene are SQVTM and ANQGSEA.